This T cell receptor (beta chain) was recovered during a study of blood T cell repertoires in COVID-19. Study summary: Acute and convalescent COVID-19 specimens originated in the United States, Italy and Spain. Sources were T cells, B-cell-depleted T cells, or PBMCs; the material itself was cDNA or gDNA.

The CDR3 sequence is 13 residues long. Deletions cut 6 bases from V and 4 bases from J, with 10 bases between. The germline CDR1 and CDR2 sequences are MNHEY and SVGAGI. As processed by the authors: Estimation of nucleated cell counts relied on the amplification of reference gene primers. Assay: immunoSEQ multiplex PCR; the TCRdb copy retains only in-frame clones and omits some. V and J calls and clone size are given by that table; D and trimming were obtained from the DNA. This sample has hundreds of thousands of clones; around 84% occur once, and the top ten carry about 1.2%. The TCR comes from a man between 65 and 85 years old with acute or convalescent COVID-19. Input material: peripheral blood. This sequence joins TRBV6-5 and TRBJ1-5, with D maybe TRBD1 (6 bases). The CDR3: CASSQGTNQPQHF. As DNA, the CDR3 is TGTGCCAGCAGCCAGGGGACGAATCAGCCCCAGCATTTT.